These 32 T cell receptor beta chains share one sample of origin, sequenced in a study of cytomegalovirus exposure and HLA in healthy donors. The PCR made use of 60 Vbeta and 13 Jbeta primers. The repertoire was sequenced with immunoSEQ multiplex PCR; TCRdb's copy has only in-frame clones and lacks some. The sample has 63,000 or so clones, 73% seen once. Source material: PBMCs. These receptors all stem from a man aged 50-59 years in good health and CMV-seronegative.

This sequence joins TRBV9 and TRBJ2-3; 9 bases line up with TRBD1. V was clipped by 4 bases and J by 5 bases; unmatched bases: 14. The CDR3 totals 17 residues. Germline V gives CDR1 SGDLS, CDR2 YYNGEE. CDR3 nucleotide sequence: TGTGCCAGCAGCTCCTTCCAGGGGGGACAGGGAGGAGATACGCAGTATTTT. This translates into CASSSFQGGQGGDTQYF.

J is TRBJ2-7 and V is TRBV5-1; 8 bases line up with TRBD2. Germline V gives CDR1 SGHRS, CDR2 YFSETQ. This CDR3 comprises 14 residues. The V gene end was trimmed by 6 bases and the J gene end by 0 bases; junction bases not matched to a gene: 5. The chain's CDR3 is CASKAGGPSYEQYF. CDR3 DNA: TGCGCCAGCAAGGCGGGGGGACCCTCCTACGAGCAGTACTTC.

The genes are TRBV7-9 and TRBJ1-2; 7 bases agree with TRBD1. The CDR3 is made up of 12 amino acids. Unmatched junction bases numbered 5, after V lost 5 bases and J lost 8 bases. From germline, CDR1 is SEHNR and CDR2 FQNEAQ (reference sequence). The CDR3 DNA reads TGTGCCAGCAGCCCACGACAGGGCGGCTACACCTTC. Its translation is CASSPRQGGYTF. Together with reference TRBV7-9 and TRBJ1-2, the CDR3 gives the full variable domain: DTGVSQNPRHKITKRGQNVTFRCDPISEHNRLYWYRQTLGQGPEFLTYFQNEAQLEKSRLLSDRFSAERPKGSFSTLEIQRTEQGDSAMYLCASSPRQGGYTFGSGTRLTVV.

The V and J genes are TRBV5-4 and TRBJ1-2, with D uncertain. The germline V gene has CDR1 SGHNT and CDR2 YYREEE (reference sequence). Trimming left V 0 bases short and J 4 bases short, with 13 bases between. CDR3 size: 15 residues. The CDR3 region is CASSLDVGSGYGYTF. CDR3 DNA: TGTGCCAGCAGCTTGGATGTTGGAAGCGGCTATGGCTACACCTTC.

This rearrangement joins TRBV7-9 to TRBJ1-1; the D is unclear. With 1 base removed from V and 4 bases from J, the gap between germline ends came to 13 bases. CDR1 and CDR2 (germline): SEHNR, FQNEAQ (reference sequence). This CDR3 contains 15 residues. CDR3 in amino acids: CASSLEEVRSTEAFF. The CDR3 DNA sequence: TGTGCCAGCAGCTTAGAAGAAGTCCGGAGCACTGAAGCTTTCTTT.

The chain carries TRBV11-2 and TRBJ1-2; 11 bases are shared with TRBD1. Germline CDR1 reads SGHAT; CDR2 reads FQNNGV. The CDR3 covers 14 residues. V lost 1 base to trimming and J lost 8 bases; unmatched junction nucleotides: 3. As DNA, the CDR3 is TGTGCCAGCAGCTTAGCGGGACAGGGGGAAGGCTACACCTTC. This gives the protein CASSLAGQGEGYTF.

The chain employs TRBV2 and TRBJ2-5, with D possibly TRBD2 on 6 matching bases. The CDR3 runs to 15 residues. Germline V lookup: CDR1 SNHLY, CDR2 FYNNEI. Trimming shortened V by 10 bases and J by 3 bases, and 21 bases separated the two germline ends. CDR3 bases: TGTGCCAAAATGACTAGTAGGGTGAGGGAAGAGACCCAGTACTTC. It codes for CAKMTSRVREETQYF.

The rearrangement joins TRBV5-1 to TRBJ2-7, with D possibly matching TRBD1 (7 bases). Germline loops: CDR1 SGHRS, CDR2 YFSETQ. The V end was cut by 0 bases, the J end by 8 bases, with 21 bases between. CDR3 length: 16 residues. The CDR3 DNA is TGCGCCAGCAGCTTGGCCGGGGCAGGGGGGACCTCGCAGCAGTACTTC. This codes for CASSLAGAGGTSQQYF. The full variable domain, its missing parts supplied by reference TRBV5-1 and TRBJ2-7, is KAGVTQTPRYLIKTRGQQVTLSCSPISGHRSVSWYQQTPGQGLQFLFEYFSETQRNKGNFPGRFSGRQFSNSRSEMNVSTLELGDSALYLCASSLAGAGGTSQQYFGPGTRLTVT.

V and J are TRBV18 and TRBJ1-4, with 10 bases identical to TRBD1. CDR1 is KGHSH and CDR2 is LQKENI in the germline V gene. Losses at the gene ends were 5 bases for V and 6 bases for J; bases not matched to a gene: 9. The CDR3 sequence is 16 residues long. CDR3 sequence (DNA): TGTGCCAGCTCAGTCCGGGACAGGGGATCTGATGAAAAACTGTTTTTT. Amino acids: CASSVRDRGSDEKLFF.

CDR3 nucleotides: TGCGCCAGCAGTCAGAGAGACAGGGACCTAACTATCCATGGCTACACCTTC. This gives the protein CASSQRDRDLTIHGYTF. This chain links TRBV23-1 with TRBJ1-2; TRBD1 matches 7 bases. TRBV23-1 is noted as an ORF with a role that remains uncertain. The V segment lost 3 bases and the J segment 6 bases; nucleotides outside the gene matches: 16. The length of the CDR3 is 17 residues.

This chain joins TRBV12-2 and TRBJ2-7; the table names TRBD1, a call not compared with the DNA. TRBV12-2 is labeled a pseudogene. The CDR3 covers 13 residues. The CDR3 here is CASRSSWGHEQYF. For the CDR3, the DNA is TGTGCAAGTCGCTCCTCCTGGGGGCACGAGCAGTACTTC.

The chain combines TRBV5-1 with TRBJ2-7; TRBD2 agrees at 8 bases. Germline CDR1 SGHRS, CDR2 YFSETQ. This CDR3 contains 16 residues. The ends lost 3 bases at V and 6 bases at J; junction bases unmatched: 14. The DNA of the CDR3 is TGCGCCAGCAGCTGGACGGGGGCGGGGGGAATTGGCGAGCAGTACTTC. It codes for CASSWTGAGGIGEQYF.

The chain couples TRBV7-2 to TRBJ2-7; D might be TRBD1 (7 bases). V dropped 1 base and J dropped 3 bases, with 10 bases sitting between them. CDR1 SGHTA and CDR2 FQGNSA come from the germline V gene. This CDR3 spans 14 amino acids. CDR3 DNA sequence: TGTGCCAGCAGCTTAGGACAGGGAGGCTACGAGCAGTACTTC. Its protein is CASSLGQGGYEQYF.

CDR3 sequence: CASSLGGQGNGEKLFF. The DNA of the CDR3 is TGCGCCAGCAGCCTCGGGGGACAGGGGAATGGTGAAAAACTGTTTTTT. This chain joins TRBV5-1 and TRBJ1-4, with 10 bases that match TRBD1. The CDR3 consists of 16 residues. Trimming cost V 4 bases and J 7 bases; bases outside gene matches: 10. In germline, CDR1 is SGHRS, CDR2 YFSETQ.

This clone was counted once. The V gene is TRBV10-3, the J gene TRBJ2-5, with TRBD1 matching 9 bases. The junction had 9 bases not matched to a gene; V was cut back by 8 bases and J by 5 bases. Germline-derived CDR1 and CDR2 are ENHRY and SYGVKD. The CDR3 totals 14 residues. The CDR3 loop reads CAIGDRGSGETQYF. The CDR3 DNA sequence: TGTGCCATCGGAGACAGGGGGTCGGGGGAGACCCAGTACTTC.

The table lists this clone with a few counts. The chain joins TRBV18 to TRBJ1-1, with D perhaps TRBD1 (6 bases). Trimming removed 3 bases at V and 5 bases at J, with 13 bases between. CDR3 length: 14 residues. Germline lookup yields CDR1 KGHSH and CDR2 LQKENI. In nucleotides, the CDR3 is TGTGCCAGCTCACCCACGCTAGGGGGAACTGAAGCTTTCTTT. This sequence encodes CASSPTLGGTEAFF.

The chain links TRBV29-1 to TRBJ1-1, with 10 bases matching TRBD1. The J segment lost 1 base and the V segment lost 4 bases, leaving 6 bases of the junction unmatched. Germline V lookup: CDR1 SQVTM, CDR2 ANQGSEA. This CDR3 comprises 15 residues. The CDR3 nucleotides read TGCAGCGTTGGGGACAGGGGACGCCGGAACACTGAAGCTTTCTTT. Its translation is CSVGDRGRRNTEAFF.

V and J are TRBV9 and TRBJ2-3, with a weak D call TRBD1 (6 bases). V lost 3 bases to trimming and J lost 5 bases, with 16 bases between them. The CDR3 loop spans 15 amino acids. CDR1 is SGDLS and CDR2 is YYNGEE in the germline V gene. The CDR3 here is CASSARDTGVDTQYF. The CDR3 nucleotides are TGTGCCAGCAGCGCCCGGGACACCGGCGTAGATACGCAGTATTTT.

CDR3 DNA: TGTGCCAGCAGTGATAGAGGCGACGAGCAGTACTTC. Protein product: CASSDRGDEQYF. The chain has TRBV6-5 and TRBJ2-7; D is unclear. Germline V gene lookup returns CDR1 MNHEY and CDR2 SVGAGI. V was pared by 5 bases and J by 5 bases, with 10 bases between. The CDR3 spans 12 residues.

The CDR3 sequence: CASSSRTGLVWRGYTF. The CDR3 nucleotides are TGTGCCAGCAGCTCCCGGACAGGGTTAGTTTGGAGGGGCTACACCTTC. J is TRBJ1-2 and V is TRBV7-8; 8 positions agree with TRBD1. V lost 4 bases to trimming and J lost 8 bases; unmatched junction nucleotides: 15. Germline V gives CDR1 SGHVS, CDR2 FQNEAQ. The CDR3 consists of 16 residues.

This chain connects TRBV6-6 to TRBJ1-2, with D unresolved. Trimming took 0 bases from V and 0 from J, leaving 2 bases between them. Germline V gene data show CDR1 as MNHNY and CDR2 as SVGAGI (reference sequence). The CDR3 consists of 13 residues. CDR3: CASSYSTNYGYTF. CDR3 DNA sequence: TGTGCCAGCAGTTACTCTACTAACTATGGCTACACCTTC.

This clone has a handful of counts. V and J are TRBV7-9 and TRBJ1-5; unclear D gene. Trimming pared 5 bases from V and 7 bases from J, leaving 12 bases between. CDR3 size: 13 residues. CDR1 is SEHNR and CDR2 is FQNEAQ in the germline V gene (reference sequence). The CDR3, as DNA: TGTGCCAGCAGCATCCGTGAGGGCCAGCCCCAGCATTTT. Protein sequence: CASSIREGQPQHF.

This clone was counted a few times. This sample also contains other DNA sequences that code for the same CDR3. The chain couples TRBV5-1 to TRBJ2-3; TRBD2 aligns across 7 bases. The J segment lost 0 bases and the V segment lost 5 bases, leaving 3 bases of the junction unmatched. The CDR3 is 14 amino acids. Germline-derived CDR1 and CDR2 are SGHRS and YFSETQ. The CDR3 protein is CASRSGVSTDTQYF. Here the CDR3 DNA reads TGCGCCAGCAGAAGCGGGGTTAGCACAGATACGCAGTATTTT.

CDR3 nucleotides: TGTGCCAGCAGCTACCGGGACATTAACTCCTACGAGCAGTACTTC. This translates into CASSYRDINSYEQYF. The V call is TRBV11-2, the J call TRBJ2-7, with D maybe TRBD1 (6 bases). The CDR3 spans 15 residues. Trimming removed 4 bases at V and 0 bases at J, with 13 bases between. Germline V gene data show CDR1 as SGHAT and CDR2 as FQNNGV.

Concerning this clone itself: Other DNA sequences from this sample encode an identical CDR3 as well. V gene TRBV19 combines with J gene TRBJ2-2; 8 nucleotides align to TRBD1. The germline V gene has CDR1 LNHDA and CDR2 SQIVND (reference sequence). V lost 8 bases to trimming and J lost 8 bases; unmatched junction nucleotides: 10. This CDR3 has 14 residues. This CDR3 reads CASSITGGRGELFF. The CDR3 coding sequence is TGTGCCAGTTCGATTACAGGGGGTCGAGGGGAGCTGTTTTTT.

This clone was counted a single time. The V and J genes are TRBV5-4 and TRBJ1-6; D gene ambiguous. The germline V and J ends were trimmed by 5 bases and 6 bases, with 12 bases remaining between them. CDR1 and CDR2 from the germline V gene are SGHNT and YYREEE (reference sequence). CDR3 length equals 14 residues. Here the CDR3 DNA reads TGTGCCAGCAGTATGGGCAGCCTTAATTCACCCCTCCACTTT. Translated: CASSMGSLNSPLHF.

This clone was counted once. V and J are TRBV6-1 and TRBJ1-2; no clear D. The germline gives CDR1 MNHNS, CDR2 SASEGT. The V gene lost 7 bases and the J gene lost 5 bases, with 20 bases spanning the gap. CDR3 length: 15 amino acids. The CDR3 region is CASTPPGLRGYGYTF. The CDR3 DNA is TGTGCCAGCACCCCTCCCGGGTTAAGAGGATATGGCTACACCTTC.

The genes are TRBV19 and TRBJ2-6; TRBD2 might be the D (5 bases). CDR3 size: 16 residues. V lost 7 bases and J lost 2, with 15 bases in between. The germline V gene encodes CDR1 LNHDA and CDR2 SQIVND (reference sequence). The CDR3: CASTAIRETGANVLTF. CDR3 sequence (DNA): TGTGCCAGTACCGCCATTCGGGAAACTGGGGCCAACGTCCTGACTTTC.

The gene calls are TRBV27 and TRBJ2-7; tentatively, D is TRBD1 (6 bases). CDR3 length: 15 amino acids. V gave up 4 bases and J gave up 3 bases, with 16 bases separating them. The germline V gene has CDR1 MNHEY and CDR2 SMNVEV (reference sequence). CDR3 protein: CASSSNRDGDYEQYF. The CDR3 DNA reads TGTGCCAGCAGTTCCAACAGGGACGGGGACTACGAGCAGTACTTC.

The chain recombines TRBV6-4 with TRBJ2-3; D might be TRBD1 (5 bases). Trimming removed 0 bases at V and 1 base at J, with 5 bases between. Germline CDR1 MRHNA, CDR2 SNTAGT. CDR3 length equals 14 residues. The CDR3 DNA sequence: TGTGCCAGCAGTGACTCGACAGGCACAGATACGCAGTATTTT. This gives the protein CASSDSTGTDTQYF.

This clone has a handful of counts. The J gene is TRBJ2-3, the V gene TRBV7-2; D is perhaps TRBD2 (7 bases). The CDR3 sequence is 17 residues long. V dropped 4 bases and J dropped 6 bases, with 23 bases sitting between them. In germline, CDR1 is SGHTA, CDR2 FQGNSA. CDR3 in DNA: TGTGCCAGCAGCTACGAGCGTTGGGGGGGCAAAGGGGATACGCAGTATTTT. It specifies CASSYERWGGKGDTQYF.

CDR3 loop: CASSFRRGDTDTQYF. DNA of the CDR3: TGTGCCAGCAGCTTCCGGCGGGGAGACACAGATACGCAGTATTTT. The chain is built from TRBV5-4 and TRBJ2-3, with D perhaps TRBD2 (6 bases). Trimming left V 2 bases short and J 2 bases short, with 12 bases between. There are 15 residues in the CDR3. Germline V lookup: CDR1 SGHNT, CDR2 YYREEE (reference sequence).